These 15 T cell receptor beta chains share one sample of origin, sequenced in a study of beta chain features in type 1 diabetes. Since all of the isolated RNA was reverse transcribed, expressed TCRB transcripts were what got sequenced. The repertoire was sequenced with immunoSEQ multiplex PCR; TCRdb's copy has only in-frame clones and lacks some. This repertoire shows approximately 300,000 clones, approximately 9.9% found once; its top ten account for 0.015%. The sample consisted of naive CD4+ T cells from blood. The receptor source for this set is a woman in her 30s in good health.

The rearrangement uses TRBV5-6 and TRBJ1-1; D possibly corresponds to TRBD1 (6 bases). This CDR3 contains 16 residues. Germline V gene data show CDR1 as SGHDT and CDR2 as YYEEEE. V was shortened by 1 base and J by 1 base, with 14 bases between the two germline ends. Here the CDR3 reads CASSLLTGNRNTEAFF. Here the CDR3 DNA reads TGTGCCAGCAGCTTGTTGACAGGTAACCGGAACACTGAAGCTTTCTTT.

This rearrangement joins TRBV25-1 to TRBJ2-1, with 8 bases lining up with TRBD2. V lost 6 bases, J lost 10 bases, and 8 bases stayed unmatched. Germline CDR1 is MGHDK and CDR2 is SYGVNS. This CDR3 comprises 13 residues. The CDR3: CASSYGLAFEQFF. CDR3 DNA: TGTGCCAGCAGCTACGGACTAGCTTTCGAGCAGTTCTTC.

This clone was found a few times. The chain combines TRBV7-9 with TRBJ2-1; possibly TRBD2 for D (5 bases). Trimming took off 5 bases at V and 6 bases at J, with 11 bases between the two ends. The CDR3 is 13 residues long. Germline values: CDR1 SEHNR, CDR2 FQNEAQ (reference sequence). CDR3 bases: TGTGCCAGCAGCCCACGGGGTATCAATGAGCAGTTCTTC. Protein product: CASSPRGINEQFF.

The chain couples TRBV25-1 to TRBJ2-7, with D possibly matching TRBD1 (6 bases). This CDR3 is built from 14 residues. The germline gives CDR1 MGHDK, CDR2 SYGVNS. Trimming cost V 2 bases and J 3 bases, with 11 bases left between them. In DNA form, the CDR3 reads TGTGCCAGCAGTGAAGGCGGCAGGGGCTACGAGCAGTACTTC. It specifies CASSEGGRGYEQYF.

CDR3 in amino acids: CASSRTSGRNEQFF. As DNA, the CDR3 is TGTGCCAGCAGCCGGACTAGCGGTCGGAATGAGCAGTTCTTC. V gene TRBV6-5 combines with J gene TRBJ2-1; 10 bases align to TRBD2. The V gene's germline CDR1 is MNHEY and CDR2 SVGAGI. Trimming at V came to 6 bases and at J to 7 bases, leaving 6 bases not matched to a gene. The CDR3 has 14 residues.

The V gene is TRBV19, the J gene TRBJ2-1; unclear D gene. Trimming shortened V by 7 bases and J by 0 bases, and 16 bases separated the two germline ends. Germline V gene data show CDR1 as LNHDA and CDR2 as SQIVND (reference sequence). The CDR3 is made up of 16 amino acids. This CDR3 is CASTRLWRSSYNEQFF. The CDR3 nucleotides are TGTGCCAGTACCAGGCTATGGCGCAGCTCCTACAATGAGCAGTTCTTC.

The chain uses TRBV28 and TRBJ2-7, with 11 bases lining up with TRBD1. The CDR3 runs 12 residues. The V segment lost 8 bases and the J segment 6 bases; nucleotides outside the gene matches: 3. Germline loops: CDR1 MDHEN, CDR2 SYDVKM. The CDR3: CASRGQGGEQYF. In nucleotides, the CDR3 is TGTGCCAGCCGGGGACAGGGGGGCGAGCAGTACTTC.

Only a few counts were recorded for this clone. Other nucleotide sequences from this sample produce the same CDR3. This chain joins TRBV10-2 and TRBJ2-5, with 10 bases fitting TRBD2. CDR3 length: 14 residues. Germline loops: CDR1 WSHSY, CDR2 SAAADI. J lost 4 bases, V lost 6 bases, and 5 bases had no gene match. Written as DNA, the CDR3 is TGCGCCAGCAGAGCGGGAGGGCGGGGAGAGACCCAGTACTTC. It yields the protein CASRAGGRGETQYF.

The chain is built from TRBV27 and TRBJ2-7; 8 bases agree with TRBD1. Trimming at V came to 7 bases and at J to 0 bases, leaving 8 bases not matched to a gene. From germline, CDR1 is MNHEY and CDR2 SMNVEV (reference sequence). There are 15 residues in the CDR3. CDR3 in amino acids: CASTSIGQGSYEQYF. DNA of the CDR3: TGTGCCAGCACCTCGATAGGACAGGGCTCCTACGAGCAGTACTTC.

The V call is TRBV18, the J call TRBJ2-5; 7 bases match TRBD1. Germline CDR1 and CDR2: KGHSH and LQKENI. The CDR3 contains 15 residues. Trimming took 7 bases from V and 2 from J; bases not matched to a gene: 10. The DNA for the CDR3 is TGTGCCAGCTACTACGCCGGGACAGTACAAGAGACCCAGTACTTC. Translation gives CASYYAGTVQETQYF.

This clone was seen more than once but under ten times. This rearrangement joins TRBV29-1 to TRBJ1-2; 7 bases are a match to TRBD1. Per germline, CDR1 SQVTM and CDR2 ANQGSEA. The length of the CDR3 is 10 residues. Trimming removed 4 bases from V and 10 bases from J; junction bases left unmatched: 3. CDR3 DNA: TGCAGCGTTGCAGGACAGGCCTACACCTTC. Translating gives CSVAGQAYTF.

This clone appeared a few times. Written as DNA, the CDR3 is TGCGCCAGCAGCTTGGAAGGGACAGGGAGGTACGAGCAGTACTTC. The encoded protein is CASSLEGTGRYEQYF. The chain couples TRBV5-1 to TRBJ2-7; 9 bases are shared with TRBD1. CDR1 and CDR2 (germline): SGHRS, YFSETQ. J lost 4 bases, V lost 0 bases, and 5 bases had no gene match. The CDR3 has 15 amino acids.

This clone was found a few times. This chain uses TRBV2 with TRBJ2-1, with 11 bases lining up with TRBD2. CDR3 length equals 18 residues. V dropped 6 bases and J dropped 1; count of bases not matched to a gene: 11. Germline V CDR1 and CDR2: SNHLY, FYNNEI. CDR3 sequence: CASRKLAGGSPSYNEQFF. The CDR3 nucleotides read TGTGCCAGCAGGAAATTAGCGGGAGGGTCCCCATCCTACAATGAGCAGTTCTTC.

About this clone: Other DNA variants within this sample encode the same CDR3. The chain recombines TRBV9 with TRBJ2-3; TRBD2 matches 8 bases. Germline CDR1 is SGDLS and CDR2 is YYNGEE. The J segment lost 1 base and the V segment lost 0 bases, leaving 4 bases of the junction unmatched. There are 16 residues in the CDR3. CDR3 loop: CASSVDPGRGTDTQYF. Written as DNA, the CDR3 is TGTGCCAGCAGCGTAGATCCCGGGAGGGGCACAGATACGCAGTATTTT.

The chain recombines TRBV6-5 with TRBJ2-3; tentative D call: TRBD1 (6 bases). Germline CDR1 MNHEY, CDR2 SVGAGI. V was pared by 7 bases and J by 3 bases, with 11 bases between. This CDR3 is built from 13 residues. CDR3 DNA sequence: TGTGCCAGCAAGTTCCAGGGGACAGATACGCAGTATTTT. Protein: CASKFQGTDTQYF.